This TCR beta chain is from a study of T cell responses to AZD1222 COVID-19 vaccine. Generated by immunoSEQ multiplex PCR, the TCRdb table keeps only in-frame clones and is missing some. Among 110,000 to 150,000 clones, approximately 85% were seen once, and the ten largest hold around 8.6%. Regarding the study as a whole: Only a handful of individuals given AZD1222 were seropositive at baseline. The reported proportion of spike-specific TCRs targeting unmutated variant regions was nearly half.

To note about this clone: Its antigen is undetermined.

This specimen was peripheral blood, taken on day 0 of AZD1222 vaccination. This clonotype was sampled from an adult in good health.

The CDR3 DNA follows: TGTGCCAGCAGTCCGACGCGGGGGGGCCGAGAGACCCAGTACTTC. Protein: CASSPTRGGRETQYF. The rearrangement uses TRBV28 and TRBJ2-5, with 9 bases that match TRBD2. The length of the CDR3 is 15 residues. The ends lost 5 bases at V and 4 bases at J; junction bases unmatched: 8. Per the germline V gene, CDR1 is MDHEN and CDR2 is SYDVKM.